This record concerns one T cell receptor beta chain sequence. Method: immunoSEQ multiplex PCR; TCRdb's copy keeps in-frame clones and lacks some. This table holds about 92,000 clones, around 80% found once. Trimming pared 1 base from V and 6 bases from J, leaving 13 bases between. CDR3 length equals 15 residues. Per germline, CDR1 SGHVS and CDR2 FNYEAQ. The data derive from a study of control samples from healthy donors and cancer patients. The rearrangement uses TRBV7-6 and TRBJ1-5; no reliable D call. Sequences were obtained from blood. The TCR comes from a woman aged 55-70 years in good health. CDR3 loop: CASSLDPGRLQPQHF. CDR3 nucleotide sequence: TGTGCCAGCAGCTTAGATCCCGGGCGTCTTCAGCCCCAGCATTTT.